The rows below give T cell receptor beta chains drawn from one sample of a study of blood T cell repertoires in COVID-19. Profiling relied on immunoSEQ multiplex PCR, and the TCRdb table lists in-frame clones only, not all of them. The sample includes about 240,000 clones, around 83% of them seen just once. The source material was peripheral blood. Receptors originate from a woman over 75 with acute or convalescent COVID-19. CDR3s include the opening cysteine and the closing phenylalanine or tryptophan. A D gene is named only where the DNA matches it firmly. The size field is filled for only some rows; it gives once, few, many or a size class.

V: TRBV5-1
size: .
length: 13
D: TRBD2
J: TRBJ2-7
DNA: TGCGCCAGCAGCTTGCGCGGGGGGCGCGAGCAGTACTTC
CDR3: CASSLRGGREQYF

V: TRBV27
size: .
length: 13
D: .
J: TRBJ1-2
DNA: TGTGCCAGCAGTTTACGGGGGGCCTATGGCTACACCTTC
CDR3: CASSLRGAYGYTF

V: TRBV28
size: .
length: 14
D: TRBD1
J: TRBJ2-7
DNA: TGTGCCAGCAGTAAAGCCGGGACAGACTACGAGCAGTACTTC
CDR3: CASSKAGTDYEQYF

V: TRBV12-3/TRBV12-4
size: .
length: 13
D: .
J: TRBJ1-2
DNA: TGTGCCAGCAGTTTACAGAGCAAGGAGGGCTACACCTTC
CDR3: CASSLQSKEGYTF

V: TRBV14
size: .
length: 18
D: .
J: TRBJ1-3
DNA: TGTGCCAGCAGCCAAGATATCCGGGACCGACGACGGAGGGACACCATATATTTT
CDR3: CASSQDIRDRRRRDTIYF

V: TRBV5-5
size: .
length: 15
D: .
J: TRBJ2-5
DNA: TGTGCCAGCAGCTTGGGCCCGAGGTACCAAGAGACCCAGTACTTC
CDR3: CASSLGPRYQETQYF

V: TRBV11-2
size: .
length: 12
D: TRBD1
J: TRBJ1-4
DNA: TGTGCCAGCAGCTCCCACAACAGGGGAGTGTTTTTT
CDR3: CASSSHNRGVFF

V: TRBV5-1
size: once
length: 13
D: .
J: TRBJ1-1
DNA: TGCGCCAGCAGCTTTCGGGAGAACACTGAAGCTTTCTTT
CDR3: CASSFRENTEAFF

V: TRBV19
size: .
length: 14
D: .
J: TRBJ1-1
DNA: TGTGCCAGTAGTATGCGTGTCATGAACACTGAAGCTTTCTTT
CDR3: CASSMRVMNTEAFF

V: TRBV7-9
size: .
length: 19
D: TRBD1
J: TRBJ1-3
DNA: TGTGCCAGCAGCTTAGCCCTAACAGGGGGCAGTAGGATTGGAAACACCATATATTTT
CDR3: CASSLALTGGSRIGNTIYF

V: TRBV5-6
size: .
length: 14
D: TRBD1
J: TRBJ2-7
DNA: TGTGCCAGCAACCGACAGGGGGCCTCCTACGAGCAGTACTTC
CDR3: CASNRQGASYEQYF

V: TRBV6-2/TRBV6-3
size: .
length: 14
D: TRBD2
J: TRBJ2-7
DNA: TGTGCCAGCAGTCCAGCGGGGATCTCCTACGAGCAGTACTTC
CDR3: CASSPAGISYEQYF

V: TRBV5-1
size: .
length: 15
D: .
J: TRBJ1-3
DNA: TGCGCCAGCAGCTTGGCCGCGGGGCCAGGAAACACCATATATTTT
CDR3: CASSLAAGPGNTIYF

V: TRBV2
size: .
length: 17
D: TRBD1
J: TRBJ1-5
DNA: TGTGCCAGCAGACGCGAAGACAGGGGTTATAGCAATCAGCCCCAGCATTTT
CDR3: CASRREDRGYSNQPQHF

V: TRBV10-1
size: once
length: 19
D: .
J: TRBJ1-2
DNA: TGCGCCAGCAGTGAGGCTTTTGGTGCGGGGGGGACCGTTAACTATGGCTACACCTTC
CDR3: CASSEAFGAGGTVNYGYTF

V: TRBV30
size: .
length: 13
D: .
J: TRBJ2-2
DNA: TGTGCCTGGGGCAGGGAAGGCACCGGGGAGCTGTTTTTT
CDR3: CAWGREGTGELFF

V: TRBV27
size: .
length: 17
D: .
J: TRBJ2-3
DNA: TGTGCCAGCAGTTTAGCAACAGGGTCTCACAGGTTAGATACGCAGTATTTT
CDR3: CASSLATGSHRLDTQYF

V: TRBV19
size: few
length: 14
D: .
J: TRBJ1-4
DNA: TGTGCCAGTAGAAAGACAGCCCCGAATGAAAAACTGTTTTTT
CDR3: CASRKTAPNEKLFF

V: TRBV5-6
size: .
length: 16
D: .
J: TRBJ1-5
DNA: TGTGCCAGCAGCTTTCCCTCAACCAGAGCGAATCAGCCCCAGCATTTT
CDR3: CASSFPSTRANQPQHF

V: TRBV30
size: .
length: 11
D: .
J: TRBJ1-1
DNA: TGTGCCTGGAGTCGACGGGGGGGAGCTTTCTTT
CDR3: CAWSRRGGAFF

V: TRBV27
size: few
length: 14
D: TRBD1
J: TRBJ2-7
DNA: TGTGCCAGCAGGGAGACAGGGAGAGGTTACGAGCAGTACTTC
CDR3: CASRETGRGYEQYF

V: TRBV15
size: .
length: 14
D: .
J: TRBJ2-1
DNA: TGTGCCACCAGCAGAGACAGGAATTACAATGAGCAGTTCTTC
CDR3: CATSRDRNYNEQFF

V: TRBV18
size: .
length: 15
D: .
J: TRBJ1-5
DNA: TGTGCCAGCTCACCACCGAAAGGGGCGGGACAGCCCCAGCATTTT
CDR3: CASSPPKGAGQPQHF

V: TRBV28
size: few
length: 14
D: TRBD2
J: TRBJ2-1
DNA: TGTGCCAGCTTGGCGGGGGGCGCCCACAATGAGCAGTTCTTC
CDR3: CASLAGGAHNEQFF

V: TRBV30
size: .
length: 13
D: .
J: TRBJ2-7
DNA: TGTGCCTGGAGTGTTCGGCAGGGCGAGGAGCAGTACTTC
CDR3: CAWSVRQGEEQYF

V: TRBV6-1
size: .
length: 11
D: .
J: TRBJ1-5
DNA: TGTGCCAGCAGTGAGGCGGCGGCCCAGCATTTT
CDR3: CASSEAAAQHF

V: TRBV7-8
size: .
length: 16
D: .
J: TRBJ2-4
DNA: TGTGCCAGCAGCCGAGGACAGTCTGCAGCCAAAAACATTCAGTACTTC
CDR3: CASSRGQSAAKNIQYF

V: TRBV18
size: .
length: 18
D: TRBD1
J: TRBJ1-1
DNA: TGTGCCAGCTCACCGGCCGACAGGGGAAGGAAGTCGAACACTGAAGCTTTCTTT
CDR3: CASSPADRGRKSNTEAFF

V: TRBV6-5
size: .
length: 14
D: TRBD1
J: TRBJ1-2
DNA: TGTGCCAGCAGTTACGGGCAGGGGGCGAGCGGCTACACCTTC
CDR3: CASSYGQGASGYTF

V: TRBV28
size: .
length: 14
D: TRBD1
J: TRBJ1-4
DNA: TGTGCCAGCAGAACAAGGGGGCTTAATGAAAAACTGTTTTTT
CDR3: CASRTRGLNEKLFF

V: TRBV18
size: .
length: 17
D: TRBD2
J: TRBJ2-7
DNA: TGTGCCAGCTCACCCCCCGGAAGCGGGGGCTCCTCCTACGAGCAGTACTTC
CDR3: CASSPPGSGGSSYEQYF

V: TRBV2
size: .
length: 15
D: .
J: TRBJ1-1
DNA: TGTGCCAGCAGCCCACAGGATTCCTTGAACACTGAAGCTTTCTTT
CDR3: CASSPQDSLNTEAFF

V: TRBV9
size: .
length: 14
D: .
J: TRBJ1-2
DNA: TGTGCCAGCAGCCCCAGTAACGCAAACTATGGCTACACCTTC
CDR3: CASSPSNANYGYTF

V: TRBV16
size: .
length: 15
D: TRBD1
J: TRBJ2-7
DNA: TGTGCCAGCAGCCCTTCCGGCAGGGGGCACTACGAGCAGTACTTC
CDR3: CASSPSGRGHYEQYF

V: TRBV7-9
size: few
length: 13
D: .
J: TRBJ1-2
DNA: TGTGCCAGCAGCTTAGGACAGGACTATGGCTACACCTTC
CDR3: CASSLGQDYGYTF

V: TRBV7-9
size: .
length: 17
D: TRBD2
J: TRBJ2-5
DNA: TGTGCCAGCAGTCCATTTTCTAGCGGGGGAATTCAAGAGACCCAGTACTTC
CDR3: CASSPFSSGGIQETQYF

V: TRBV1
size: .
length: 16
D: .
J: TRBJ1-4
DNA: TGCACCAGCAGCCCCCTCGGACAGGGGCGATTAGAAAAACTGTTTTTT
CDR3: CTSSPLGQGRLEKLFF

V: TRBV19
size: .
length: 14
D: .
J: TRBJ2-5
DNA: TGTGCCAGTAGTATACCCGGGTTGGGAGAGACCCAGTACTTC
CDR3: CASSIPGLGETQYF

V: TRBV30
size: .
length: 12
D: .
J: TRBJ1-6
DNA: TGTGCCTGGAGTGTCGGTAATTCACCCCTCCACTTT
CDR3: CAWSVGNSPLHF

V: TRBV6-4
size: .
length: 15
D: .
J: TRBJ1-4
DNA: TGTGCCAGCCTTTTGCGGGGCATAACTAATGAAAAACTGTTTTTT
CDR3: CASLLRGITNEKLFF

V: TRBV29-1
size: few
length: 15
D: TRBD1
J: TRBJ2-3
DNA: TGCAGCGCCCCCGGGACAGGGGGAGTTCCAGATACGCAGTATTTT
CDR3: CSAPGTGGVPDTQYF

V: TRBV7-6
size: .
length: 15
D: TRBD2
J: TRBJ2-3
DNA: TGTGCCAGCAGCATGAGGACTAGCGTCCGAGATACGCAGTATTTT
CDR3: CASSMRTSVRDTQYF